This T cell receptor (beta chain) was captured in a study of CD8 T cells in Susac syndrome. General study points: The study conceded that its TCR sequencing and HLA analysis involved relatively few individuals.

Random hexamers were used to reverse transcribe the RNA input (roughly 0.5 to 1 ug). TCRdb re-called the immunoSEQ multiplex PCR reads with MiXCR, one entry per CDR3 protein. The sample includes roughly 130,000 distinct CDR3 sequences, nearly 95% of them seen just once. There are 15 residues in the CDR3. V was pared by 0 bases and J by 9 bases, with 17 bases between. From germline, CDR1 is LNHNV and CDR2 YYDKDF (reference sequence). Healthy donors formed controls matched for age and sex. Negative magnetic isolation gave CD8+ and CD4+ cells; FACS enriched CD8+ TEMRA. As to this clonotype: Its antigen remains unknown.

This clonotype was obtained from a human donor in good health. The V and J genes are TRBV15 and TRBJ2-5; D may be TRBD1 (6 bases). Sequencing input: CD4+ T cells from PBMCs. The CDR3 sequence: CATSRDSSPEGAQYF. The CDR3 DNA reads TGTGCCACCAGCAGAGATTCTTCCCCAGAGGGGGCCCAGTACTTC.